This T cell receptor beta chain was identified in a study of PD-L1 blockade in urothelial cancer. TCRdb's copy holds only in-frame clones and misses some; the assay was immunoSEQ multiplex PCR. Of 25,000 to 35,000 clones listed, about 87% are singletons. The CDR3 spans 14 residues. Germline lookup yields CDR1 SGHDN and CDR2 FVKESK. V was pared by 4 bases and J by 0 bases, with 10 bases between. Specimen: PBMCs, collected around atezolizumab (anti-PD-L1) treatment. The rearrangement links TRBV14 to TRBJ2-7; D not certain. The sequence derives from a man between 45 and 60 years old with urothelial cancer. The CDR3 region is CASSPGRVSYEQYF. The DNA of the CDR3 is TGTGCCAGCAGCCCTGGGCGCGTCTCCTACGAGCAGTACTTC.